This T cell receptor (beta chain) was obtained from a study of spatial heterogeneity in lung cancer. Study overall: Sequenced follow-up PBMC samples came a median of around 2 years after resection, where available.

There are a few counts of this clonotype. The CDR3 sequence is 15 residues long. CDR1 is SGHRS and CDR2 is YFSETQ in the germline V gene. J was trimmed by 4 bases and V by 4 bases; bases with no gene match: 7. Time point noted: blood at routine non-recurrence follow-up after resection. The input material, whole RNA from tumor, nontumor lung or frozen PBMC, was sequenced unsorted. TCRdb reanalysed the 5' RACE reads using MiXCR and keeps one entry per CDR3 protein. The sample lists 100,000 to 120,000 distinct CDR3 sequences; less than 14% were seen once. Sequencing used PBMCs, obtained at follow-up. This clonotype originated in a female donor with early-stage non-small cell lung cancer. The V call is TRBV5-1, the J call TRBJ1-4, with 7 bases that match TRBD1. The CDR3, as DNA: TGCGCCAGCAGCCCAGGGACAGTGAATAATGAAAAACTGTTTTTT. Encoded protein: CASSPGTVNNEKLFF. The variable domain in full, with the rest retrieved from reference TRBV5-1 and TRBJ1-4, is KAGVTQTPRYLIKTRGQQVTLSCSPISGHRSVSWYQQTPGQGLQFLFEYFSETQRNKGNFPGRFSGRQFSNSRSEMNVSTLELGDSALYLCASSPGTVNNEKLFFGSGTQLSVL.